This TCR beta chain originates from a study of preoperative IRX-2 immunotherapy in early breast cancer. V dropped 5 bases and J dropped 0 bases, with 11 bases sitting between them. Germline assignment: CDR1 MDHEN and CDR2 SYDVKM. This CDR3 comprises 15 residues. Using immunoSEQ multiplex PCR, the repertoire was profiled, and TCRdb retains in-frame clones only, with some absent. The table includes fewer than 4,500 clones, 65% to 85% detected once. Treatment: preoperative locoregional IRX-2 cytokine immunotherapy. Samples came from a phase Ib trial of preoperative locoregional IRX-2 cytokine immunotherapy.

The sample consisted of tumor tissue, taken before IRX-2 immunotherapy. The J gene is TRBJ1-5, the V gene TRBV28; perhaps TRBD1 as D (5 bases). This clonotype was sampled from a human donor with breast cancer. CDR3 nucleotide sequence: TGTGCCAGCAGTGCAGGGTATCCTAGCAATCAGCCCCAGCATTTT. This gives the protein CASSAGYPSNQPQHF.